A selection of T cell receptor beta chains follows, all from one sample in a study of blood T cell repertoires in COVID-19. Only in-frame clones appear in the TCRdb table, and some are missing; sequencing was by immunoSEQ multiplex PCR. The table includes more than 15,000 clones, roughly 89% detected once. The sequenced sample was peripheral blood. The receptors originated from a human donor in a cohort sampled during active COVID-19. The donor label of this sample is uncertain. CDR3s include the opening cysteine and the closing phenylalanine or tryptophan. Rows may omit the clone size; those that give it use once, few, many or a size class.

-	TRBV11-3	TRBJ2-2	CASSSGQVHADTGELFF
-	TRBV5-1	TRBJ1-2	CASSSDLGQGANYGYTF
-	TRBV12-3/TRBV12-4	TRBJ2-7	CASSRLGPYEQYF
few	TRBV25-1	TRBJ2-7	CASLGTSSYEQYF
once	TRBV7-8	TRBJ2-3	CASSFDSGSTDTQYF
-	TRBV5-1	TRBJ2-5	CASSPWGRATETQYF
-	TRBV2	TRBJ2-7	CASRGQGISYEQYF
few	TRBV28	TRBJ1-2	CASSLGAANYGYTF
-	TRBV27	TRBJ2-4	CASSRTGANIQYF
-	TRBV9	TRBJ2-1	CASSAGLAEYNEQFF
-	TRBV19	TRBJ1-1	CASKVKEERSTEAFF
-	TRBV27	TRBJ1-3	CASSEAGLGNTIYF
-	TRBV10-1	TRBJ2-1	CASSAGTSGSSQFF
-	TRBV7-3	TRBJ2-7	CASPRGKPYEQYF
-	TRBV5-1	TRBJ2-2	CASKAKGLAGAGELFF
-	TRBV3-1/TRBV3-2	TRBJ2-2	CASSQAINTGELFF
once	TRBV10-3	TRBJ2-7	CAISESSAVSYEQYF
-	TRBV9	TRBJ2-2	CASSVAPDTGAGELFF
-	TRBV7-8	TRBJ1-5	CASSLPEDRGNQPQHF
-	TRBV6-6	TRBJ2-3	CASRDLSGRARDTQYF
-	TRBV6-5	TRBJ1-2	CASSYLRGYGYTF
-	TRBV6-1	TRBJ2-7	CASSEVRDYSYEQYF
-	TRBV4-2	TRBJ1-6	CASSQTGTSYNSPLHF
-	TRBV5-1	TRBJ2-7	CASSRPTTNYEQYF
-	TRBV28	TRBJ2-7	CASRPGLASYEQYF
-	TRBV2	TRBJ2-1	CASSGSGSSYNEQFF
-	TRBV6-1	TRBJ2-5	CASSEELRAAQETQYF
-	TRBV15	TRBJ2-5	CATSRREETQYF
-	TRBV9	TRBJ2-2	CASSTGQVGYTGELFF
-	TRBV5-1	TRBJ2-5	CASSLLGSEETQYF
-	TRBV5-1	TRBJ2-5	CASRQAGTSSETQYF
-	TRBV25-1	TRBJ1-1	CASSGQGDTEAFF
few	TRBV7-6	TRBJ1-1	CASSPEEVVTEAFF
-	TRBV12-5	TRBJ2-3	CASGSPSGYTQYF
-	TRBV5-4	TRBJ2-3	CASSLGLAGSSTDTQYF
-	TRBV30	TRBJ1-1	CAWSVRRQQNTEAFF
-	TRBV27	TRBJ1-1	CASSGRGAWNTEAFF
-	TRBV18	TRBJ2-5	CASSPVRETQYF
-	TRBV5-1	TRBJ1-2	CASSAGQGDGYTF
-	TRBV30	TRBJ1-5	CAWTQFSNQPQHF
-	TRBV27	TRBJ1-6	CASRSITGVSYNSPLHF
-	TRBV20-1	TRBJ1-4	CSAQSGGRTFF